This TCR beta chain is drawn from a study of tumor-infiltrating lymphocytes in oesophageal squamous cell carcinoma. TCRdb called the PCR reads again in MiXCR, with one record for every CDR3 protein. The sample yields 20,000 or so distinct CDR3 sequences, 35% to 45% seen once. By frequency in the sample, this clonotype is medium-sized (0.01 to 0.1%). The V end was cut by 6 bases, the J end by 7 bases, with 13 bases between. The CDR3 is made up of 12 amino acids. This TCR came from a female donor with esophageal squamous cell carcinoma. Sequencing was performed on normal esophageal tissue next to the tumor. V usage is TRBV12-3 or TRBV12-4 and J usage is TRBJ2-7; no firm D call. The CDR3 sequence: CASRSDHREQYF. The DNA for the CDR3 is TGTGCCAGCAGATCGGACCATCGGGAGCAGTACTTC.